Following are 21 T cell receptor beta chains from one sample sequenced in a study of CD8 T cells in Susac syndrome. Random hexamers served to reverse transcribe roughly 0.5 to 1 ug RNA. MiXCR was run by TCRdb on the immunoSEQ multiplex PCR reads, yielding one entry per CDR3 protein. The data contain about 120,000 distinct CDR3 sequences, roughly 92% of them singletons. Sequenced material: CD8+ T cells from PBMCs. These receptors were collected from a human donor in good health.

CDR3 nucleotide sequence: TGTGCCAGCAGCAGAAGCGGGGGGAGCTACAATGAGCAGTTCTTC. This sequence encodes CASSRSGGSYNEQFF. V usage is TRBV25-1 and J usage is TRBJ2-1; 9 bases align to TRBD2. With V trimmed by 6 bases and J by 3 bases, 6 bases remained unmatched. In germline, CDR1 is MGHDK, CDR2 SYGVNS. The CDR3 runs 15 residues. The whole variable domain, filled in from reference TRBV25-1 and TRBJ2-1, reads EADIYQTPRYLVIGTGKKITLECSQTMGHDKMYWYQQDPGMELHLIHYSYGVNSTEKGDLSSESTVSRIRTEHFPLTLESARPSHTSQYLCASSRSGGSYNEQFFGPGTRLTVL.

The CDR3 DNA follows: TGCAGTGCTAGAGCCCAGGAAGCGGGGGGGTCTGGAGATACGCAGTATTTT. Translation: CSARAQEAGGSGDTQYF. J is TRBJ2-3 and V is TRBV20-1, with TRBD2 matching 10 bases. J lost 5 bases, V lost 1 base, and 12 bases had no gene match. CDR1 is DFQATT, CDR2 SNEGSKA, per germline (reference sequence). The CDR3 length is 17 residues.

The chain is built from TRBV3-1 and TRBJ2-2; D remains unclear. V was pared by 0 bases and J by 4 bases, with 6 bases between. This CDR3 contains 14 residues. Looked up from germline, CDR1 is LGHDT and CDR2 is YNNKEL (reference sequence). The CDR3, as DNA: TGTGCCAGCAGCCAAGATTACGGCACCGGGGAGCTGTTTTTT. It encodes CASSQDYGTGELFF. Filled out from reference TRBV3-1 and TRBJ2-2, the complete variable domain reads DTAVSQTPKYLVTQMGNDKSIKCEQNLGHDTMYWYKQDSKKFLKIMFSYNNKELIINETVPNRFSPKSPDKAHLNLHINSLELGDSAVYFCASSQDYGTGELFFGEGSRLTVL.

The chain is built from TRBV7-9 and TRBJ1-3; D not certain. The CDR3 is made up of 12 amino acids. Germline V lookup: CDR1 SEHNR, CDR2 FQNEAQ (reference sequence). The V end was cut by 2 bases, the J end by 3 bases, with 2 bases between. In DNA, the CDR3 is TGTGCCAGCAGCTTAAATGGAAACACCATATATTTT. Its protein is CASSLNGNTIYF.

The CDR3 DNA follows: TGTGCCGGACGGACTAGTGACACCGGGGAGCTGTTTTTT. This translates into CAGRTSDTGELFF. The chain combines TRBV2 with TRBJ2-2, with 7 positions matching TRBD2. CDR1 and CDR2 from the germline V gene are SNHLY and FYNNEI. The V gene end was trimmed by 11 bases and the J gene end by 3 bases; junction bases not matched to a gene: 6. The CDR3 extends over 13 amino acids.

This clonotype was counted a single time. The rearrangement joins TRBV20-1 to TRBJ2-7, with 9 positions matching TRBD2. Germline V gives CDR1 DFQATT, CDR2 SNEGSKA (reference sequence). The V segment lost 0 bases and the J segment 4 bases; nucleotides outside the gene matches: 13. The CDR3 totals 17 residues. Written as DNA, the CDR3 is TGCAGTGCTAGAGACTCAATAGGACTAGCGAGAATATACGAGCAGTACTTC. Amino acid sequence: CSARDSIGLARIYEQYF.

This sequence joins TRBV19 and TRBJ2-7, with D tentatively TRBD1 (6 bases). Trimming took 5 bases from V and 3 from J, leaving 17 bases between them. Germline-derived CDR1 and CDR2 are LNHDA and SQIVND (reference sequence). The CDR3 contains 15 residues. The CDR3: CASSSGRGLNYEQYF. The DNA of the CDR3 is TGTGCCAGTAGTTCAGGCAGGGGCTTAAACTACGAGCAGTACTTC.

This sequence joins TRBV5-6 and TRBJ2-2; 7 nucleotides match TRBD2. Germline V gene sequence: CDR1 SGHDT, CDR2 YYEEEE. V was clipped by 4 bases and J by 4 bases; unmatched bases: 10. The CDR3 contains 16 residues. The DNA of the CDR3 is TGTGCCAGCAGCCTCAGACTAGCTCCGGCCACCGGGGAGCTGTTTTTT. Residues: CASSLRLAPATGELFF.

The chain links TRBV7-3 to TRBJ2-4; D uncertain. V lost 8 bases and J 6 bases, leaving 11 bases between the germline ends. The CDR3 loop spans 12 amino acids. Germline CDR1 SGHTA, CDR2 FQGTGA. The CDR3: CASPSSGNIQYF. CDR3 nucleotide sequence: TGTGCCAGCCCTTCCAGTGGAAACATTCAGTACTTC.

This clonotype was picked up one time. V and J are TRBV30 and TRBJ1-5, with 7 bases lining up with TRBD1. With 2 bases clipped from V and 7 bases from J, the junction kept 11 bases outside the gene matches. Germline CDR1 and CDR2: GTSNPN and SVGIG (reference sequence). There are 15 residues in the CDR3. The CDR3: CAWSMSLQGDQPQHF. In DNA form, the CDR3 reads TGTGCCTGGAGTATGAGTTTGCAGGGGGACCAGCCCCAGCATTTT.

The J gene is TRBJ2-7, the V gene TRBV28, with D unresolved. Trimming removed 2 bases from V and 5 bases from J, with 22 bases in between. The CDR3 is 17 residues long. From germline, CDR1 is MDHEN and CDR2 SYDVKM. The CDR3 bases are TGTGCCAGCAGTTTAATCGGGCAATCTGGGCCGTCCGACGAGCAGTACTTC. Translating gives CASSLIGQSGPSDEQYF.

This chain uses TRBV7-2 with TRBJ2-4; a possible D gene is TRBD1 (5 bases). V lost 4 bases and J 8 bases, leaving 15 bases between the germline ends. The CDR3 covers 14 residues. Per the germline V gene, CDR1 is SGHTA and CDR2 is FQGNSA. The CDR3: CASSSRQSRDIQYF. The CDR3 nucleotides are TGTGCCAGCAGCTCACGACAGTCAAGGGACATTCAGTACTTC. The full variable domain, its missing parts supplied by reference TRBV7-2 and TRBJ2-4, is GAGVSQSPSNKVTEKGKDVELRCDPISGHTALYWYRQSLGQGLEFLIYFQGNSAPDKSGLPSDRFSAERTGGSVSTLTIQRTQQEDSAVYLCASSSRQSRDIQYFGAGTRLSVL.

In its sample, this clonotype was seen once. The chain joins TRBV11-2 to TRBJ2-2, with 7 nucleotides matching TRBD2. The CDR3 covers 16 residues. Trimming at V came to 2 bases and at J to 0 bases, leaving 3 bases not matched to a gene. Germline-derived CDR1 and CDR2 are SGHAT and FQNNGV. The CDR3: CASSLKAGTNTGELFF. DNA of the CDR3: TGTGCCAGCAGCTTAAAAGCGGGGACGAACACCGGGGAGCTGTTTTTT. The full variable domain, its missing parts supplied by reference TRBV11-2 and TRBJ2-2, is EAGVAQSPRYKIIEKRQSVAFWCNPISGHATLYWYQQILGQGPKLLIQFQNNGVVDDSQLPKDRFSAERLKGVDSTLKIQPAKLEDSAVYLCASSLKAGTNTGELFFGEGSRLTVL.

The chain carries TRBV10-3 and TRBJ1-5; unclear D gene. The germline V and J ends were trimmed by 0 bases and 2 bases, with 8 bases remaining between them. The CDR3 contains 15 residues. The germline gives CDR1 ENHRY, CDR2 SYGVKD. The CDR3 bases are TGTGCCATCAGTGAGTCAGGGAATGGCAATCAGCCCCAGCATTTT. As protein: CAISESGNGNQPQHF.

The chain has TRBV9 and TRBJ2-2, with D possibly being TRBD1 (6 bases). CDR3 length: 16 amino acids. CDR1 and CDR2 (germline): SGDLS, YYNGEE. The germline V and J ends were trimmed by 3 bases and 4 bases, with 16 bases remaining between them. The DNA for the CDR3 is TGTGCCAGCAGCGCGCTACAACGAGGGGGCACCGGGGAGCTGTTTTTT. This gives the protein CASSALQRGGTGELFF.

This sequence joins TRBV6-1 and TRBJ1-5; no firm D call. Germline values: CDR1 MNHNS, CDR2 SASEGT. Trimming stripped 6 bases from V and 0 bases from J, with 12 bases between. The length of the CDR3 is 15 residues. CDR3 nucleotides: TGTGCCAGCAGGCCCGGCAGGACTAGCAATCAGCCCCAGCATTTT. Encoded protein: CASRPGRTSNQPQHF.

The chain combines TRBV12-3 or TRBV12-4 with TRBJ2-6; D is tentatively TRBD1 or TRBD2 (6 bases each). The CDR3 covers 23 residues. The V gene lost 3 bases and the J gene lost 0 bases, with 30 bases spanning the gap. CDR3 DNA sequence: TGTGCCAGCAGTTTTATTAAGGAGAGGAGTAGGGACATGGGACTCTCTGGGGCCAACGTCCTGACTTTC. Its translation: CASSFIKERSRDMGLSGANVLTF.

The V gene is TRBV12-3 or TRBV12-4, the J gene TRBJ2-5, with D perhaps matching TRBD1 (6 bases). The CDR3 is 14 amino acids. The V end was cut by 5 bases, the J end by 4 bases, with 14 bases between. The CDR3, as DNA: TGTGCCAGCAGTATCCGACAGGCGGGAGAGACCCAGTACTTC. This gives the protein CASSIRQAGETQYF.

The chain uses TRBV29-1 and TRBJ2-7; no firm D call. Trimming took off 6 bases at V and 0 bases at J, with 6 bases between the two ends. Germline loops: CDR1 SQVTM, CDR2 ANQGSEA. The CDR3 contains 11 residues. The CDR3 DNA reads as TGCAGCGTAGCCAGCTCCTACGAGCAGTACTTC. Protein product: CSVASSYEQYF.

This chain connects TRBV7-8 to TRBJ2-7; TRBD1 matches 9 bases. The germline gives CDR1 SGHVS, CDR2 FQNEAQ. V lost 5 bases and J lost 6; bases outside the gene matches: 8. The CDR3 extends over 14 amino acids. The CDR3 sequence is CASSAGQGTPEQYF. For the CDR3, the DNA is TGTGCCAGCAGCGCCGGACAGGGGACGCCCGAGCAGTACTTC.

The chain carries TRBV4-3 and TRBJ1-2, with D perhaps TRBD1 (6 bases). Trimming left V 4 bases short and J 2 bases short, with 17 bases between. Germline V gives CDR1 LGHNA, CDR2 YSLEER. This CDR3 spans 16 amino acids. Here the CDR3 DNA reads TGCGCCAGCAGCCGGTACCAGGACAGCTCAAACTATGGCTACACCTTC. It specifies CASSRYQDSSNYGYTF.